Below, one TCR beta chain is given with its context. Antigen specificity is unknown. This sample stems from a study of OX40 agonist ivuxolimab in advanced cancers. Findings of the study overall: Expanded clones were, on average, more numerous in CD8+ T cells than in CD4+.

Using immunoSEQ multiplex PCR, the repertoire was profiled, and TCRdb retains in-frame clones only, with some absent. The sample includes roughly 75,000 clones, roughly 91% of them seen just once. In germline, CDR1 is LGHNT, CDR2 FRNRAP. This CDR3 is built from 14 residues. The V end lost 3 bases, the J end lost 0 bases, and 8 bases lay between the germline ends. The chain uses TRBV12-5 and TRBJ1-1, with D tentatively TRBD1 (5 bases). Material: CD4+ or CD8+ T cells sorted from blood, obtained in a trial of the OX40 agonist ivuxolimab. This TCR came from an adult with an advanced solid tumor such as melanoma, head and neck, liver or kidney cancer. CDR3 amino acids: CASGLGTVNTEAFF. CDR3 DNA sequence: TGTGCTAGTGGTTTAGGGACGGTGAACACTGAAGCTTTCTTT.